This T cell receptor (beta chain) was obtained from a study of OX40 agonist ivuxolimab in advanced cancers. At the level of the study: Six ivuxolimab dose levels, 0.01 to 10 mg/kg, were given intravenously every 2 weeks.

Assay: immunoSEQ multiplex PCR; the TCRdb copy retains only in-frame clones and omits some. The data contain 25,000 or so clones, 60% to 85% of them singletons. This clone was observed once. The antigen remains undetermined. Study-wide results and caveats: CD4+ and CD8+ blood T cells expanded clonally by week 6 at 0.1 to 3.0 mg/kg. More expanded clones were found, on average, in CD8+ than in CD4+ T cells.

V trimming: 4 bases; J trimming: 2 bases; junction bases outside the gene matches: 19. The length of the CDR3 is 20 residues. Germline values: CDR1 LGHNA, CDR2 YSLEER. The chain couples TRBV4-3 to TRBJ2-7; 11 bases are a match to TRBD2. The origin of this receptor is an adult with an advanced solid tumor such as melanoma, head and neck, liver or kidney cancer. The sequencing here drew on CD4+ or CD8+ T cells sorted from blood, taken in a trial of the OX40 agonist ivuxolimab. The CDR3 sequence is CASSRPRGETSGMPTYEQYF. In DNA form, the CDR3 reads TGCGCCAGCAGCCGACCCCGGGGGGAGACTAGCGGGATGCCGACCTACGAGCAGTACTTC.